The rows below give T cell receptor beta chains drawn from one sample of a study of T-cell memory formation after mild COVID-19. TCRdb re-analysed the 5' RACE reads in MiXCR, keeping a single row per CDR3 protein. The repertoire has approximately 300,000 distinct CDR3 sequences, just under 20% of them found once; the top ten carry around 20%. The sequencing input was PBMCs or a T cell subset sorted from them (not recorded which). These receptors all stem from a man younger than 30 who had mild COVID-19 (a few samples of this study predate the infection). Cell type and time point are not known. CDR3s include the opening cysteine and the closing phenylalanine or tryptophan. Each record gives: CDR3 DNA, CDR3 protein, D gene, V gene, J gene, clone size. A D gene is named only where the DNA matches it firmly. The size of a clone is reported for some rows only, either as once, few or many, or as a class for expanded clones.

TGTGCCAGCAGCCTAGCGGGGGAAGCCAAAAACATTCAGTACTTC,CASSLAGEAKNIQYF,TRBD2,TRBV4-2,TRBJ2-4,many
TGTGCCAGCAGCGGGGACGAGGGTCCGGGTCCCTACGAGCAGTACTTC,CASSGDEGPGPYEQYF,NA,TRBV7-9,TRBJ2-7,NA
TGTGCCAGCACCGAAGGGCAGGGAGGGACCTATGGCTACACCTTC,CASTEGQGGTYGYTF,NA,TRBV2,TRBJ1-2,few
TGTGCCTCCCAGACAGGGGAGGCCAACATTCAGTACTTC,CASQTGEANIQYF,TRBD1,TRBV10-3,TRBJ2-4,NA
TGTGCCAGCCACGAACAGGGTATTAGGAATTCACCCCTCCACTTT,CASHEQGIRNSPLHF,NA,TRBV7-2,TRBJ1-6,NA
TGTGCCAGCAGCTTAGGGGTAGCTCCCGCCTCGGAGCAGTTCTTC,CASSLGVAPASEQFF,NA,TRBV7-7,TRBJ2-1,few
TGCGCCAGCAGCTTGACGGTTGCGGGGGGCTCTGGAAACACCATATATTTT,CASSLTVAGGSGNTIYF,NA,TRBV5-1,TRBJ1-3,NA
TGCGCCAGCAGCCAAGATCCAGGGGACTATGGCTACACCTTC,CASSQDPGDYGYTF,NA,TRBV4-1,TRBJ1-2,few
TGTGCCAGCAGTTTACGGCCGGACCGTGAAGCTTTCTTT,CASSLRPDREAFF,NA,TRBV12-3/TRBV12-4,TRBJ1-1,NA
TGTGCCAGCAGTTTAGGCCTTCGGGGGGCGGCAGATACGCAGTATTTT,CASSLGLRGAADTQYF,NA,TRBV27,TRBJ2-3,many
TGTGCCAGCAGTTATGACGGGGGTGGGGAGCTGTTTTTT,CASSYDGGGELFF,NA,TRBV6-5,TRBJ2-2,NA
TGCGCCAGCAGCCAATTACTAGCGGGGGGCACAGATACGCAGTATTTT,CASSQLLAGGTDTQYF,TRBD2,TRBV4-1,TRBJ2-3,once
TGCAGCGTCACGGACGGTGCGGTCTATGGCTACACCTTC,CSVTDGAVYGYTF,NA,TRBV29-1,TRBJ1-2,NA
TGTGCCAGCTCACCAATGACAGGGGGCCCCACTGAAGCTTTCTTT,CASSPMTGGPTEAFF,TRBD1,TRBV18,TRBJ1-1,NA
TGTGCCAGCAGTCCTCGGACAGGGTCGGACACTGAAGCTTTCTTT,CASSPRTGSDTEAFF,TRBD1,TRBV7-2,TRBJ1-1,NA
TGTGCCAGCAGCCAAGTTAACGAGCAGTACTTC,CASSQVNEQYF,NA,TRBV3-1,TRBJ2-7,NA
TGTGCCAGCAGCCAAACCGGGGGAATGATCGGGGAGCTGTTTTTT,CASSQTGGMIGELFF,NA,TRBV3-1,TRBJ2-2,few
TGTGCCAGCAGTACACGACCGCGACTCGGGAACGAAAAACTGTTTTTT,CASSTRPRLGNEKLFF,NA,TRBV28,TRBJ1-4,few
TGTGCCAGCAGCTATCACTGGACATCCTACGAAAACATTCAGTACTTC,CASSYHWTSYENIQYF,NA,TRBV11-3,TRBJ2-4,NA
TGTGCCAGGGGTAGCACAGATACGCAGTATTTT,CARGSTDTQYF,NA,TRBV2,TRBJ2-3,NA
TGCAGCGTAGGACAGGGCCTAGTAGATACGCAGTATTTT,CSVGQGLVDTQYF,TRBD1,TRBV29-1,TRBJ2-3,few
TGTGCCAGCAGCCGGGACTATAAAGAGACCCAGTACTTC,CASSRDYKETQYF,TRBD2,TRBV7-2,TRBJ2-5,NA
TGTGCCAGCAGCTTAGGGGACAGGGAGCAGTTCTTC,CASSLGDREQFF,TRBD1,TRBV7-2,TRBJ2-1,NA
TGTGCCATCACCGGGACAGACTATGGCTACACCTTC,CAITGTDYGYTF,TRBD1,TRBV10-3,TRBJ1-2,few
TGCGCCAGCAGCCAAGTGCGGGACCACCTTGTCAATGAGCAGTTCTTC,CASSQVRDHLVNEQFF,NA,TRBV4-1,TRBJ2-1,many
TGTGCCAGCGGGTACGACCAGTACTTC,CASGYDQYF,NA,TRBV6-2/TRBV6-3,TRBJ2-5,NA
TGTGCCAGCAGCCACGACACAACCTGGGGGGAGACCCAGTACTTC,CASSHDTTWGETQYF,NA,TRBV3-1,TRBJ2-5,NA